This is a list of T cell receptor beta chains from one sample in a study of CD8 T cells in ankylosing spondylitis. Using its own MiXCR run on the 5' RACE reads, TCRdb lists one record per CDR3 protein. The data hold 350,000 to 450,000 distinct CDR3 sequences, with roughly 25% observed a single time. The material sequenced was blood, either unsorted or a sorted T cell fraction (not recorded which). These TCRs come from a male donor with ankylosing spondylitis. The CDR3 runs from the conserved cysteine through the conserved F or W. A D gene is named only where the DNA matches it firmly. Clone size is stated in some rows and not others, as once, few, many or a class when expanded.

CDR3nt: TGTGCCACCAGACTAGCGGGAGAGGCTGGGGAGACCCAGTACTTC
CDR3aa: CATRLAGEAGETQYF
d_gene: TRBD2
v_gene: TRBV15
abundance: -
j_gene: TRBJ2-5

CDR3nt: TGTGCCAGCAGTTTCCACACTGAAGCTTTCTTT
CDR3aa: CASSFHTEAFF
d_gene: -
v_gene: TRBV12-3/TRBV12-4
abundance: few
j_gene: TRBJ1-1

CDR3nt: TGTGCCAGCAGTCCTCCGGGATCTACACATTCACCCCTCCACTTT
CDR3aa: CASSPPGSTHSPLHF
d_gene: -
v_gene: TRBV7-9
abundance: many
j_gene: TRBJ1-6

CDR3nt: TGTGCCATCAGTGGGACGGAACAAGAGACCCAGTACTTC
CDR3aa: CAISGTEQETQYF
d_gene: -
v_gene: TRBV10-3
abundance: few
j_gene: TRBJ2-5

CDR3nt: TGTGCCAGCGGACCCGGGACTAGCGGCCAAGAGACCCAGTACTTC
CDR3aa: CASGPGTSGQETQYF
d_gene: TRBD2
v_gene: TRBV12-3/TRBV12-4
abundance: -
j_gene: TRBJ2-5

CDR3nt: TGTGCCAGCAGTTTTAGGACAGAAGAAGAGACCCAGTACTTC
CDR3aa: CASSFRTEEETQYF
d_gene: -
v_gene: TRBV12-3/TRBV12-4
abundance: few
j_gene: TRBJ2-5

CDR3nt: TGCAGTGCTAGCTTGACAGACTCTAGCACAGATACGCAGTATTTT
CDR3aa: CSASLTDSSTDTQYF
d_gene: -
v_gene: TRBV20-1
abundance: few
j_gene: TRBJ2-3

CDR3nt: TGTGCCAGCAGCTTAGGCGACAGGGCGGACACTGAAGCTTTCTTT
CDR3aa: CASSLGDRADTEAFF
d_gene: TRBD1
v_gene: TRBV11-1
abundance: few
j_gene: TRBJ1-1

CDR3nt: TGCAGTGCTAGAGATGGGCGCAGGCCGAGGCACAATGAGCAGTTCTTC
CDR3aa: CSARDGRRPRHNEQFF
d_gene: -
v_gene: TRBV20-1
abundance: -
j_gene: TRBJ2-1

CDR3nt: TGTGCCAGCAGTTTTGAAGGGAACGAGCAGTACTTC
CDR3aa: CASSFEGNEQYF
d_gene: -
v_gene: TRBV6-6
abundance: -
j_gene: TRBJ2-7

CDR3nt: TGTGCCAGCAGCCCCATGGGACAGAACACTGAAGCTTTCTTT
CDR3aa: CASSPMGQNTEAFF
d_gene: -
v_gene: TRBV5-4
abundance: -
j_gene: TRBJ1-1

CDR3nt: TGCAGTGCTAGTAGGGCACCTTGGGGGACTGAAGCTTTCTTT
CDR3aa: CSASRAPWGTEAFF
d_gene: -
v_gene: TRBV20-1
abundance: -
j_gene: TRBJ1-1

CDR3nt: TGTGCCAGCAGCGTTAGAGCAGGAAAGACCCAGTACTTC
CDR3aa: CASSVRAGKTQYF
d_gene: -
v_gene: TRBV3-1
abundance: few
j_gene: TRBJ2-5

CDR3nt: TGTGCCAGCAGCACCGGACTAGCGGGGACCTACGAGCAGTACTTC
CDR3aa: CASSTGLAGTYEQYF
d_gene: TRBD2
v_gene: TRBV7-7
abundance: few
j_gene: TRBJ2-7

CDR3nt: TGTGCCAGCAGCCAAGAGAAACTGCGACCCGGGGAGCTGTTTTTT
CDR3aa: CASSQEKLRPGELFF
d_gene: -
v_gene: TRBV3-1
abundance: -
j_gene: TRBJ2-2

CDR3nt: TGCGCCAGCAGCATCGGTTATAACACCGGGGAGCTGTTTTTT
CDR3aa: CASSIGYNTGELFF
d_gene: -
v_gene: TRBV5-1
abundance: few
j_gene: TRBJ2-2

CDR3nt: TGTGCCACCAGTGATCCAAGGGGGGCACATGAGCAGTTCTTC
CDR3aa: CATSDPRGAHEQFF
d_gene: -
v_gene: TRBV24-1
abundance: -
j_gene: TRBJ2-1

CDR3nt: TGCAGTGCTAGAGATGGAGATCAGCCCCAGCATTTT
CDR3aa: CSARDGDQPQHF
d_gene: -
v_gene: TRBV20-1
abundance: many
j_gene: TRBJ1-5

CDR3nt: TGCAGTGCTAGAGATCCCACTAGCGGGAGCGAAAATGAGCAGTTCTTC
CDR3aa: CSARDPTSGSENEQFF
d_gene: TRBD2
v_gene: TRBV20-1
abundance: few
j_gene: TRBJ2-1

CDR3nt: TGTGCCACCAGCAGTAGGAGGCGGGAGCAGGAAGATACGCAGTATTTT
CDR3aa: CATSSRRREQEDTQYF
d_gene: TRBD2
v_gene: TRBV15
abundance: -
j_gene: TRBJ2-3

CDR3nt: TGTGCCAGCAGGCCCCAGGGCTCAGGACACACCCGGGGGGAGCAGTTCTTC
CDR3aa: CASRPQGSGHTRGEQFF
d_gene: -
v_gene: TRBV12-3/TRBV12-4
abundance: -
j_gene: TRBJ2-1

CDR3nt: TGCAGTGCAAGCAGGGGGGGGAAAACAGATACGCAGTATTTT
CDR3aa: CSASRGGKTDTQYF
d_gene: -
v_gene: TRBV20-1
abundance: -
j_gene: TRBJ2-3

CDR3nt: TGCGCCAGCAGCTTGGGGACTAGCGGGGCCACAGATACGCAGTATTTT
CDR3aa: CASSLGTSGATDTQYF
d_gene: TRBD2
v_gene: TRBV5-1
abundance: -
j_gene: TRBJ2-3

CDR3nt: TGTGCCTTTCTCCCTAGGGCCCGACAGACCGGGGAGCTGTTTTTT
CDR3aa: CAFLPRARQTGELFF
d_gene: -
v_gene: TRBV19
abundance: -
j_gene: TRBJ2-2

CDR3nt: TGTGCCAGCTCAAAGGGACAGGGAGAGGGTACTGAAGCTTTCTTT
CDR3aa: CASSKGQGEGTEAFF
d_gene: TRBD1
v_gene: TRBV18
abundance: few
j_gene: TRBJ1-1

CDR3nt: TGTGCCAGCAGCCAAGTATCAGAAAAACTGTTTTTT
CDR3aa: CASSQVSEKLFF
d_gene: -
v_gene: TRBV14
abundance: -
j_gene: TRBJ1-4

CDR3nt: TGTGCCAGCAGCAGTGGACAGCCCGGGCATCAGCCCCAGCATTTT
CDR3aa: CASSSGQPGHQPQHF
d_gene: -
v_gene: TRBV7-9
abundance: -
j_gene: TRBJ1-5

CDR3nt: TGTGCCAGCAGCCAACAGGGGATAGATGGCTACACCTTC
CDR3aa: CASSQQGIDGYTF
d_gene: -
v_gene: TRBV3-1
abundance: -
j_gene: TRBJ1-2

CDR3nt: TGTGCCAGCAGCCCGGACAGGGGCTACTCCTACGAGCAGTACTTC
CDR3aa: CASSPDRGYSYEQYF
d_gene: TRBD1
v_gene: TRBV3-1
abundance: few
j_gene: TRBJ2-7

CDR3nt: TGTGCCAGCAGCCCACAGACAGGGTCGGATACGCAGTATTTT
CDR3aa: CASSPQTGSDTQYF
d_gene: TRBD1
v_gene: TRBV7-9
abundance: few
j_gene: TRBJ2-3

CDR3nt: TGCGCCAGCAGCGCCCGACTAGCGGGGGGAGGGGGTGAGCAGTTCTTC
CDR3aa: CASSARLAGGGGEQFF
d_gene: TRBD2
v_gene: TRBV5-1
abundance: few
j_gene: TRBJ2-1

CDR3nt: TGCAGTGCTAGGCCGGGACAGGGGCCTGGAGAAAAACTGTTTTTT
CDR3aa: CSARPGQGPGEKLFF
d_gene: TRBD1
v_gene: TRBV20-1
abundance: -
j_gene: TRBJ1-4

CDR3nt: TGTGCCAGCAGCCAAGGGCTTTCCGGAAACACCATATATTTT
CDR3aa: CASSQGLSGNTIYF
d_gene: -
v_gene: TRBV3-1
abundance: once
j_gene: TRBJ1-3

CDR3nt: TGCAGCGTTTCCGGGACTAGGGGGACCCAGTACTTC
CDR3aa: CSVSGTRGTQYF
d_gene: TRBD2
v_gene: TRBV29-1
abundance: few
j_gene: TRBJ2-5

CDR3nt: TGCAGTGCCACGGACAGCATGAACACTGAAGCTTTCTTT
CDR3aa: CSATDSMNTEAFF
d_gene: -
v_gene: TRBV20-1
abundance: -
j_gene: TRBJ1-1

CDR3nt: TGTGCCAGCAGCTCGACGGTCAATCAGCCCCAGCATTTT
CDR3aa: CASSSTVNQPQHF
d_gene: -
v_gene: TRBV5-5
abundance: -
j_gene: TRBJ1-5

CDR3nt: TGTGCCAGCAGCGTAGAAGTGACGGCTGGCCGCGAGCAGTACTTC
CDR3aa: CASSVEVTAGREQYF
d_gene: -
v_gene: TRBV9
abundance: few
j_gene: TRBJ2-7

CDR3nt: TGCAGTGCCGTTGGACCCCCGACCTACACAGATACGCAGTATTTT
CDR3aa: CSAVGPPTYTDTQYF
d_gene: -
v_gene: TRBV20-1
abundance: few
j_gene: TRBJ2-3

CDR3nt: TGCGCCAGCAGCGACCCGGGCTTAAATCAGCCCCAGCATTTT
CDR3aa: CASSDPGLNQPQHF
d_gene: -
v_gene: TRBV10-2
abundance: medium-sized
j_gene: TRBJ1-5

CDR3nt: TGTGCCAGCAGCCAAGATCCGAGGGCAGGAGATGAGCAGTTCTTC
CDR3aa: CASSQDPRAGDEQFF
d_gene: -
v_gene: TRBV3-1
abundance: -
j_gene: TRBJ2-1

CDR3nt: TGCAGTGCTCTTACCCTGCTCAATCAGCCCCAGCATTTT
CDR3aa: CSALTLLNQPQHF
d_gene: -
v_gene: TRBV20-1
abundance: -
j_gene: TRBJ1-5

CDR3nt: TGTGCCAGCTCACCATCGGGGACACCCACCTACGAGCAGTACTTC
CDR3aa: CASSPSGTPTYEQYF
d_gene: -
v_gene: TRBV18
abundance: many
j_gene: TRBJ2-7

CDR3nt: TGCAGCGTCAGACGAAACCTGAACACTGAAGCTTTCTTT
CDR3aa: CSVRRNLNTEAFF
d_gene: -
v_gene: TRBV29-1
abundance: -
j_gene: TRBJ1-1

CDR3nt: TGCGCCAGCAGCTTAGCCAGCGAAACCAGAGAAGCTTTCTTT
CDR3aa: CASSLASETREAFF
d_gene: -
v_gene: TRBV5-1
abundance: -
j_gene: TRBJ1-1

CDR3nt: TGTGCCAGCAGCAAAGGTGGAGCGAACCAAGAGACCCAGTACTTC
CDR3aa: CASSKGGANQETQYF
d_gene: -
v_gene: TRBV21-1
abundance: once
j_gene: TRBJ2-5

CDR3nt: TGCAGTGCTAGAGGGGAAATCTATGGCTACACCTTC
CDR3aa: CSARGEIYGYTF
d_gene: -
v_gene: TRBV20-1
abundance: -
j_gene: TRBJ1-2

CDR3nt: TGTGCCAGCAGTCCCAATGAGGCAGCTCCCAATCAGCCCCAGCATTTT
CDR3aa: CASSPNEAAPNQPQHF
d_gene: -
v_gene: TRBV6-1
abundance: -
j_gene: TRBJ1-5

CDR3nt: TGCGCCAGCAGCTTGGAAATTCAGGGTAGGTCCTACAATGAGCAGTTCTTC
CDR3aa: CASSLEIQGRSYNEQFF
d_gene: -
v_gene: TRBV5-1
abundance: -
j_gene: TRBJ2-1

CDR3nt: TGCGCCAGCAGCCAGGCACGCAGGGTCTCTGGGGCCAACGTCCTGACTTTC
CDR3aa: CASSQARRVSGANVLTF
d_gene: -
v_gene: TRBV4-1
abundance: -
j_gene: TRBJ2-6

CDR3nt: TGTGCCAGCTCACCCGCCTGGGACAGCTATGGCTACACCTTC
CDR3aa: CASSPAWDSYGYTF
d_gene: TRBD1
v_gene: TRBV18
abundance: -
j_gene: TRBJ1-2

CDR3nt: TGTGCCAGCAGCCGGGACTGGGGGGATGAGCAGTTCTTC
CDR3aa: CASSRDWGDEQFF
d_gene: -
v_gene: TRBV7-2
abundance: few
j_gene: TRBJ2-1

CDR3nt: TGTGCCAGCAGCCAGCGACAGGGCGAAGCTTTCTTT
CDR3aa: CASSQRQGEAFF
d_gene: TRBD1
v_gene: TRBV3-1
abundance: many
j_gene: TRBJ1-1

CDR3nt: TGTGCCAGCAGAGGAACTTTGAGCTACAATGAGCAGTTCTTC
CDR3aa: CASRGTLSYNEQFF
d_gene: -
v_gene: TRBV2
abundance: -
j_gene: TRBJ2-1

CDR3nt: TGCAGTGCTCCGTTACAGGGAATGAACACTGAAGCTTTCTTT
CDR3aa: CSAPLQGMNTEAFF
d_gene: -
v_gene: TRBV20-1
abundance: few
j_gene: TRBJ1-1

CDR3nt: TGCGCCAGCAGCTTGGATGGGGGGCTAGAAGCTTTCTTT
CDR3aa: CASSLDGGLEAFF
d_gene: -
v_gene: TRBV5-1
abundance: -
j_gene: TRBJ1-1

CDR3nt: TGCGCCAGCAGCTTTGGGGAGGTAGATACGCAGTATTTT
CDR3aa: CASSFGEVDTQYF
d_gene: -
v_gene: TRBV5-1
abundance: few
j_gene: TRBJ2-3

CDR3nt: TGCAGCGTCCGCGGACTAGCGACTGGGGGCGGGGAGCTGTTTTTT
CDR3aa: CSVRGLATGGGELFF
d_gene: TRBD2
v_gene: TRBV29-1
abundance: -
j_gene: TRBJ2-2